One and the same sample provided the 5 T cell receptor beta chains below, sequenced in a study of CD8+ T cells in alopecia areata. It was cDNA, reverse transcribed from extracted RNA, that served as the sequencing template. Sequencing was performed with immunoSEQ multiplex PCR; in TCRdb, only in-frame clones are kept and a portion is missing. The sample lists hundreds of thousands of clones; about 60% were seen once. Specimen: CD4+ T cells sorted from blood, collected at week 0. These receptors were taken from a human donor with alopecia areata.

V is TRBV2 and J is TRBJ2-6; no clear D gene. V was cut by 5 bases and J by 4 bases, with 6 bases left in between. CDR3 size: 13 residues. Germline CDR1 SNHLY, CDR2 FYNNEI. The CDR3 reads CASSSDGANVLTF. CDR3 DNA sequence: TGTGCCAGCAGTAGTGACGGGGCCAACGTCCTGACTTTC. Variable domain in full (rest from reference TRBV2 and TRBJ2-6): EPEVTQTPSHQVTQMGQEVILRCVPISNHLYFYWYRQILGQKVEFLVSFYNNEISEKSEIFDDQFSVERPDGSNFTLKIRSTKLEDSAMYFCASSSDGANVLTFGAGSRLTVL.

This clone was seen more than once but under ten times. This sequence joins TRBV25-1 and TRBJ1-2, with TRBD1 matching 10 bases. Trimming at V came to 6 bases and at J to 6 bases, leaving 4 bases not matched to a gene. CDR3 length: 13 residues. Germline V gene lookup returns CDR1 MGHDK and CDR2 SYGVNS. CDR3 sequence reads: CASRDRGLDGYTF. DNA of the CDR3: TGTGCCAGCAGAGACAGGGGGCTTGATGGCTACACCTTC.

The genes are TRBV9 and TRBJ2-6, with a possible D match to TRBD2 (6 bases). The CDR3 sequence is 15 residues long. CDR1 SGDLS and CDR2 YYNGEE come from the germline V gene. The V and J ends lost 3 bases and 4 bases respectively, with 11 bases between them. The CDR3 sequence: CASSAPGGGANVLTF. CDR3 nucleotide sequence: TGTGCCAGCAGCGCCCCCGGAGGGGGGGCCAACGTCCTGACTTTC.

V and J are TRBV30 and TRBJ2-2; 8 bases align to TRBD1. This CDR3 is built from 15 residues. V was clipped by 1 base and J by 1 base; unmatched bases: 2. From germline, CDR1 is GTSNPN and CDR2 SVGIG (reference sequence). The CDR3 here is CAWSAGTGNTGELFF. As DNA, the CDR3 is TGTGCCTGGAGTGCCGGGACAGGGAACACCGGGGAGCTGTTTTTT.

The V gene is TRBV7-7, the J gene TRBJ1-6; D possibly corresponds to TRBD1 (6 bases). Deletions cut 5 bases from V and 9 bases from J, with 17 bases between. CDR3 length: 15 amino acids. From germline, CDR1 is SSHAT and CDR2 FNYEAQ (reference sequence). The CDR3 reads CASSVRRDTGSPLHF. The DNA for the CDR3 is TGTGCCAGCAGCGTCCGCCGGGACACTGGTTCACCCCTCCACTTT. The whole variable domain, filled in from reference TRBV7-7 and TRBJ1-6, reads GAGVSQSPRYKVTKRGQDVTLRCDPISSHATLYWYQQALGQGPEFLTYFNYEAQPDKSGLPSDRFSAERPEGSISTLTIQRTEQRDSAMYRCASSVRRDTGSPLHFGNGTRLTVT.